This T cell receptor beta chain was retrieved from a study of blood T cell repertoires in COVID-19. In the study overall: Donors in the United States, Italy and Spain gave samples during acute or convalescent COVID-19. From T cells, B-cell-depleted T cells, or PBMCs came the material, which was cDNA or gDNA.

Looked up from germline, CDR1 is PRHDT and CDR2 is FYEKMQ (reference sequence). The CDR3 extends over 13 amino acids. V dropped 6 bases and J dropped 7; count of bases not matched to a gene: 6. In the study's own analysis: Amplification of reference gene primers provided the estimated nucleated cell counts. Profiling relied on immunoSEQ multiplex PCR, and the TCRdb table lists in-frame clones only, not all of them. V, J and clone size derive from that table, while D and trimming were established from the DNA sequence. The sample shows over 80,000 clones, roughly nine tenths of them seen only once. The sample comprised peripheral blood. J is TRBJ1-2 and V is TRBV13; 9 nucleotides match TRBD1. The receptor was derived from a man in his fifties or sixties with acute or convalescent COVID-19. CDR3 protein: CASRIPTGGGYTF. CDR3 bases: TGTGCCAGCAGGATACCGACAGGGGGTGGCTACACCTTC. Complete variable domain (other parts from reference TRBV13 and TRBJ1-2): AAGVIQSPRHLIKEKRETATLKCYPIPRHDTVYWYQQGPGQDPQFLISFYEKMQSDKGSIPDRFSAQQFSDYHSELNMSSLELGDSALYFCASRIPTGGGYTFGSGTRLTVV.